This T cell receptor beta chain was identified during a study of shared clonotypes between healthy human individuals (dated by TCRdb to the early 2020s). With respect to the entire study: A few men and a couple of women, aged 18 to 49 years, made up the cohort. For each donor, CD4 naive and CD4 memory were each run on three plates, CD8 naive on two plates, and CD8 memory on one plate. Blood TCR repertoires of a handful of healthy adults were deeply sequenced to estimate repertoire size and the extent of clonotype sharing between individuals. To increase sequencing depth and limit assay-specific biases, TCR repertoire library preparation and sequencing were carried out by different laboratories using diverse techniques. Leukapheresis yielded between about 0.85 and 9.5 billion PBMCs per donor. Overall study outcomes, separate from this receptor: Across several donors, roughly 5% of naive CD4, over 3% of naive CD8, under 2.5% of memory CD4, and roughly 0.41% of memory CD8 clonotypes were shared. Larger estimated clonotype richness was generally found for naive subsets than for memory subsets. Compared with non-shared clonotypes, clonotypes shared by all four sorted-subset donors had higher generation probabilities. Sampling was restricted to blood, and TCR repertoires in tissue are likely to differ from TCR repertoires in blood. Because the study included a small number of donors, the genetic and exposure-history diversity represented was limited. Pairwise subsampling led to the expectation that sequencing depth would affect the degree of clonotype sharing among donors. Rarefaction of sorted-subset datasets indicated incomplete sequencing despite the large sequencing depth.

Healthy HIV-negative adults with no recently reported acute infections or vaccinations were included as donors. All donors were Caucasian adults living in Nashville, Tennessee, USA. CD4+ T cells were enriched by magnetic negative selection, after which naive cells were positively selected on CD45RA and the negative fraction was taken as the memory subset. Blood was collected by leukapheresis, and PBMCs were isolated by Ficoll-Histopaque density gradient centrifugation and then cryopreserved in liquid nitrogen vapor phase. Analytical flow cytometry was used to check the purity and quantity of each magnetically sorted T cell population. From each sorted fraction, genomic DNA was isolated and quantified by UV absorbance on a Nanodrop 2000c. Using the deep immunoSEQ assay, TCR CDR3 regions were amplified from genomic DNA by multiplex PCR. Extracted genomic DNA from each cell subset was spread evenly across all wells of several immunoSEQ 96-well plates, with each plate serving as a replicate. For sorted subsets, each replicate PCR was loaded with approximately 0.2 ug genomic DNA, equivalent to 25,000 to 30,000 T cell genomes. Purified libraries were quantified with a Qubit 3.0 fluorometer, sized on a Bioanalyzer 2100, and re-quantified with the KAPA Library Quantification kit. A separate single-read 150-cycle Illumina NextSeq 550 flow cell was used to sequence each immunoSEQ 96-well plate. On the authors' methods: The immunoSEQ output contained only junctional sequences without quality scores, so filtering could not match that applied to full-length reads. Sequences were annotated with PyIR, a Python wrapper for IgBLAST v1.9, using IMGT germline references to assign V/J genes and CDR3. Reads with weak V/J assignments (E-value above 1e-6), missing CDR3, stop codons, out-of-frame junctions, or ambiguous translated residues were removed. V3J clonotypes were defined as sequences sharing the same inferred V gene, J gene, and CDR3 amino acid sequence. To compute the percentage overlap between repertoires, the number of shared unique clonotypes was divided by the size of the smaller repertoire. Three approaches were used to assess repertoire richness: RTK rarefaction, the Chao1 estimator, and Recon v2.1 estimates of unobserved clonotypes. Generation probabilities for all TCRbeta clonotypes obtained by the gDNA method from a few donors were computed using OLGA. The source is immuneACCESS, and TCRdb retained only in-frame sequences with V and J called. Part of the clones is not carried over; for the studies checked, unresolved V genes explain less than half of this, and the remainder is unexplained. V, J and clone size are those of that table, while D and trimming were read from the DNA. The sample data list 2.3 million or so clones, and approximately 95% of these were observed just once. Together, the top ten hold 0.3% to 0.4% of the sample.

Trimming removed 5 bases from V and 4 bases from J, leaving 19 bases between the germline ends. Looking up the germline V gene yields CDR1 SGHTA and CDR2 FQGNSA. Counted from cysteine to phenylalanine, this CDR3 has 16 amino acids. The CDR3 DNA has 48 bases and is translated from base 1. With regard to this clone: This clone's antigen is unknown. Qualities for individual bases were not recorded, and no much larger clone is one base off.

The sample was naive CD4+ T cells from PBMCs. The meaning of the sample's cell subset or site label: CD45RA+ positively selected. The TCR was taken from a man younger than 35 in good health. Some clones in this sample may be carry-over from other donors' samples. The chain links TRBV7-2 with TRBJ2-3; the D gene is perhaps TRBD2, from 5 matching bases. The CDR3 region: CASSVGIPPGADTQYF. The nucleotide sequence is given as TGTGCCAGCAGCGTCGGGATTCCGCCTGGGGCAGATACGCAGTATTTT.